This is a list of T cell receptor beta chains from one sample in a study of T-cell reconstitution after alpha-beta-depleted transplantation in children. TCRdb passed the PCR reads through MiXCR, listing each CDR3 protein once. The sample includes fewer than 500,000 distinct CDR3 sequences, 43% of them seen just once. Material: PBMCs, obtained before TCRalphabeta/CD19-depleted stem cell transplant. The source is a girl aged 2-15 years with aplastic anemia, due to receive a stem cell transplant. Both conserved end residues are part of each CDR3. Fields, in order: D gene, V gene, J gene, CDR3 length, clone size, CDR3 DNA, CDR3 protein. A D gene is named only where the DNA matches it firmly. The size field is filled for only some rows; it gives once, few, many or a size class.

d_call: .; v_call: TRBV7-2; j_call: TRBJ2-7; cdr3_length: 14; clone_size: .; cdr3_nt: TGTGCCAGCTCCCGGACAGCTTTCTCCTACGAGCAGTACTTC; cdr3_aa: CASSRTAFSYEQYF
d_call: .; v_call: TRBV29-1; j_call: TRBJ1-1; cdr3_length: 11; clone_size: .; cdr3_nt: TGCAGCGTTGGGGAGGACACTGAAGCTTTCTTT; cdr3_aa: CSVGEDTEAFF
d_call: TRBD1; v_call: TRBV7-2; j_call: TRBJ1-2; cdr3_length: 13; clone_size: many; cdr3_nt: TGTGCCAGCACCAGGGACAGGAACTATGGCTACACCTTC; cdr3_aa: CASTRDRNYGYTF
d_call: TRBD2; v_call: TRBV11-3; j_call: TRBJ2-1; cdr3_length: 16; clone_size: .; cdr3_nt: TGTGCCAGCAGCTTAGCAACTAGCGGGGGAGAAAATGAGCAGTTCTTC; cdr3_aa: CASSLATSGGENEQFF
d_call: .; v_call: TRBV7-2; j_call: TRBJ2-1; cdr3_length: 15; clone_size: many; cdr3_nt: TGTGCCAGCAGCTTAGATCCGGGACCCTACAATGAGCAGTTCTTC; cdr3_aa: CASSLDPGPYNEQFF
d_call: .; v_call: TRBV15; j_call: TRBJ2-7; cdr3_length: 13; clone_size: few; cdr3_nt: TGTGCCACCAGCAGTTCCCCTATATACGAGCAGTACTTC; cdr3_aa: CATSSSPIYEQYF
d_call: .; v_call: TRBV20-1; j_call: TRBJ1-2; cdr3_length: 12; clone_size: .; cdr3_nt: TGCAGTGCTTACCACAGGAACTATGGCTACACCTTC; cdr3_aa: CSAYHRNYGYTF
d_call: TRBD2; v_call: TRBV12-3/TRBV12-4; j_call: TRBJ2-3; cdr3_length: 15; clone_size: few; cdr3_nt: TGTGCCAGCAGTCTCGAGCTAGCGGTCACAGATACGCAGTATTTT; cdr3_aa: CASSLELAVTDTQYF
d_call: TRBD1; v_call: TRBV7-3; j_call: TRBJ2-5; cdr3_length: 15; clone_size: .; cdr3_nt: TGTGCCAGCAGCTCCGCCGGGACAGTACAAGAGACCCAGTACTTC; cdr3_aa: CASSSAGTVQETQYF
d_call: TRBD2; v_call: TRBV4-1; j_call: TRBJ2-4; cdr3_length: 17; clone_size: .; cdr3_nt: TGCGCCAGCAGCCAAGGCCCTGGGGAGGGGGCCAAAAACATTCAGTACTTC; cdr3_aa: CASSQGPGEGAKNIQYF
d_call: .; v_call: TRBV20-1; j_call: TRBJ2-7; cdr3_length: 14; clone_size: .; cdr3_nt: TGCAGTGCTAGAATCGGGGGTACCTCCTACGAGCAGTACTTC; cdr3_aa: CSARIGGTSYEQYF
d_call: .; v_call: TRBV7-2; j_call: TRBJ2-5; cdr3_length: 15; clone_size: .; cdr3_nt: TGTGCCAGCAGCCCTGGGGCAGGGGAGGGAGAGACCCAGTACTTC; cdr3_aa: CASSPGAGEGETQYF
d_call: .; v_call: TRBV4-1; j_call: TRBJ2-3; cdr3_length: 13; clone_size: .; cdr3_nt: TGCGCCAGCACTAACCCAACGAGGGATACGCAGTATTTT; cdr3_aa: CASTNPTRDTQYF
d_call: TRBD1; v_call: TRBV12-3/TRBV12-4; j_call: TRBJ2-7; cdr3_length: 13; clone_size: many; cdr3_nt: TGTGCCAGCAGCTCCAACAGGGGACGGGAGCAGTACTTC; cdr3_aa: CASSSNRGREQYF
d_call: .; v_call: TRBV11-1; j_call: TRBJ2-7; cdr3_length: 14; clone_size: .; cdr3_nt: TGTGCCAGCAGCTTAACCCAACAGGGCCACGAGCAGTACTTC; cdr3_aa: CASSLTQQGHEQYF
d_call: .; v_call: TRBV28; j_call: TRBJ2-3; cdr3_length: 17; clone_size: few; cdr3_nt: TGTGCCAGCAACCTCCCACTGACAGGATTCACCACAGATACGCAGTATTTT; cdr3_aa: CASNLPLTGFTTDTQYF